Listed below are T cell receptor beta chains from one sample, sequenced in a study of blood T cell repertoires in COVID-19. The method was immunoSEQ multiplex PCR; TCRdb's version includes in-frame clones alone and lacks a portion of them. The sample includes about 180,000 clones, roughly 84% of them seen just once. Source material: peripheral blood. The source is a man aged 18 to 29 with active or convalescent COVID-19. Each CDR3 is given with its conserved first and last residue. A D gene is named only where the DNA matches it firmly. The size field is filled for only some rows; it gives once, few, many or a size class.

abundance	d_gene	v_gene	j_gene	len	CDR3nt	CDR3aa
NA	NA	TRBV5-1	TRBJ1-1	16	TGCGCCAGCAGCTTGAGGGGGATCCCAGGGAGCACTGAAGCTTTCTTT	CASSLRGIPGSTEAFF
NA	TRBD2	TRBV28	TRBJ2-5	16	TGTGCCAGCACTCCTGTTCGAGGACGGGAGGTAGAGACCCAGTACTTC	CASTPVRGREVETQYF
NA	NA	TRBV15	TRBJ1-1	13	TGTGCCACCGGAGGCCAAAAGTACACTGAAGCTTTCTTT	CATGGQKYTEAFF
NA	TRBD2	TRBV4-1	TRBJ2-3	16	TGCGCCAGCAGCCAAGCTAGCGGGGGGGCCAGGGATACGCAGTATTTT	CASSQASGGARDTQYF
NA	TRBD1	TRBV28	TRBJ2-1	11	TGTGCCAGCTCGACAGGGATCGAGCAGTTCTTC	CASSTGIEQFF
NA	TRBD1	TRBV19	TRBJ1-5	14	TGTGCCAGCGGACAGGGGCAGGAGGGTCAGCCCCAGCATTTT	CASGQGQEGQPQHF
NA	TRBD2	TRBV4-3	TRBJ2-1	15	TGCGCCAGCAGCCAAGGCCGCGGGGGATACAATGAGCAGTTCTTC	CASSQGRGGYNEQFF
NA	NA	TRBV5-1	TRBJ1-1	18	TGCGCCAGCAGCTTGATGGGCTACGTCGGGATCCTGAACACTGAAGCTTTCTTT	CASSLMGYVGILNTEAFF
once	TRBD2	TRBV4-2	TRBJ2-7	16	TGTGCCAGCAGCCAAGAAGCGGGAGGGGGATCCTACGAGCAGTACTTC	CASSQEAGGGSYEQYF
NA	TRBD1	TRBV27	TRBJ2-1	16	TGTGCCAGCAGTTTAGACAGGGGTCCATCCTACAATGAGCAGTTCTTC	CASSLDRGPSYNEQFF
NA	TRBD2	TRBV5-1	TRBJ2-3	19	TGCGCCAGCAGCTTTTCGGGGACTAGCGGGAGGGCCGGCACAGATACGCAGTATTTT	CASSFSGTSGRAGTDTQYF
NA	NA	TRBV5-4	TRBJ2-7	15	TGTGCCAGCAGCTTGGGGGCGGGGCCCTCCTACGAGCAGTACTTC	CASSLGAGPSYEQYF
NA	TRBD2	TRBV5-1	TRBJ2-1	15	TGCGCCAGCAGCCAGGGACTAGCGGCTTACAATGAGCAGTTCTTC	CASSQGLAAYNEQFF
NA	NA	TRBV5-4	TRBJ2-5	15	TGTGCCAGCAGCTTGAAGGCACGGGATGGGGAGACCCAGTACTTC	CASSLKARDGETQYF
NA	NA	TRBV6-2/TRBV6-3	TRBJ1-2	16	TGTGCCAGCAGCGAAGATCACGCTGGGGCCTACTATGGCTACACCTTC	CASSEDHAGAYYGYTF